The 16 T cell receptor beta chains below were found in one sample sequenced in a study of blood T cell repertoires in COVID-19. Sequenced by immunoSEQ multiplex PCR; TCRdb stores in-frame clones only, minus some. The sample shows approximately 250,000 clones, roughly 86% of them seen only once. The sequenced sample was peripheral blood. The receptors stem from a man aged 35 to 55 with active or convalescent COVID-19.

This chain connects TRBV9 to TRBJ2-2; no definite D call. Trimming left V 0 bases short and J 3 bases short, with 6 bases between. The CDR3 totals 14 residues. Germline lookup yields CDR1 SGDLS and CDR2 YYNGEE. CDR3 sequence: CASSVVAHTGELFF. CDR3 DNA: TGTGCCAGCAGCGTAGTGGCCCACACCGGGGAGCTGTTTTTT. Together with reference TRBV9 and TRBJ2-2, the CDR3 gives the full variable domain: DSGVTQTPKHLITATGQRVTLRCSPRSGDLSVYWYQQSLDQGLQFLIQYYNGEERAKGNILERFSAQQFPDLHSELNLSSLELGDSALYFCASSVVAHTGELFFGEGSRLTVL.

The chain links TRBV7-9 to TRBJ2-1, with 8 bases lining up with TRBD1. The V segment lost 4 bases and the J segment 9 bases; nucleotides outside the gene matches: 17. Looked up from germline, CDR1 is SEHNR and CDR2 is FQNEAQ (reference sequence). The CDR3 totals 17 residues. CDR3 DNA sequence: TGTGCCAGCAGCTCCATAGACAGGGGCGTTAATTTCGGTGAGCAGTTCTTC. Its protein is CASSSIDRGVNFGEQFF.

This clone has a single count. The rearrangement joins TRBV5-4 to TRBJ1-2, with D tentatively TRBD1 (5 bases). Trimming removed 3 bases from V and 4 bases from J, with 16 bases in between. This CDR3 comprises 15 residues. Germline-derived CDR1 and CDR2 are SGHNT and YYREEE (reference sequence). The CDR3, as DNA: TGTGCCAGCAGCTCCGGGTCGGGGGGTGCCTATGGCTACACCTTC. Translated: CASSSGSGGAYGYTF. The complete variable domain, with remaining parts taken from reference TRBV5-4 and TRBJ1-2, reads ETGVTQSPTHLIKTRGQQVTLRCSSQSGHNTVSWYQQALGQGPQFIFQYYREEENGRGNFPPRFSGLQFPNYSSELNVNALELDDSALYLCASSSGSGGAYGYTFGSGTRLTVV.

This clone was observed a single time. V usage is TRBV5-6 and J usage is TRBJ1-6; D might be TRBD1 (5 bases). CDR1 is SGHDT and CDR2 is YYEEEE in the germline V gene. The CDR3 sequence is 14 residues long. Trimming shortened V by 2 bases and J by 7 bases, and 10 bases separated the two germline ends. CDR3: CASSFPGGNSPLHF. The CDR3 DNA is TGTGCCAGCAGCTTCCCCGGGGGGAATTCACCCCTCCACTTT.

In its sample, this clone was seen once. This rearrangement joins TRBV7-9 to TRBJ2-7; 8 nucleotides line up with TRBD1. From germline, CDR1 is SEHNR and CDR2 FQNEAQ (reference sequence). The junction had 7 bases not matched to a gene; V was cut back by 1 base and J by 5 bases. The CDR3 totals 15 residues. CDR3 amino acids: CASSLGGDRYHEQYF. The CDR3 DNA follows: TGTGCCAGCAGCTTAGGAGGGGACAGGTACCACGAGCAGTACTTC.

This chain joins TRBV5-1 and TRBJ1-4; no firm D call. The V gene's germline CDR1 is SGHRS and CDR2 YFSETQ. Trimming shortened V by 0 bases and J by 8 bases, and 8 bases separated the two germline ends. The CDR3 has 13 amino acids. The CDR3 protein is CASSLGPREKLFF. The CDR3 DNA reads TGCGCCAGCAGCTTGGGGCCTAGGGAAAAACTGTTTTTT. The whole variable domain, remainder taken from reference TRBV5-1 and TRBJ1-4, is KAGVTQTPRYLIKTRGQQVTLSCSPISGHRSVSWYQQTPGQGLQFLFEYFSETQRNKGNFPGRFSGRQFSNSRSEMNVSTLELGDSALYLCASSLGPREKLFFGSGTQLSVL.

This clone was counted only a few times. The J gene is TRBJ2-2, the V gene TRBV3-1 (or the pseudogene TRBV3-2); D might be TRBD1 (6 bases). Germline values: CDR1 LGHDT, CDR2 YNNKEL (reference sequence). V was pared by 3 bases and J by 6 bases, with 14 bases between. There are 15 residues in the CDR3. The CDR3 nucleotides read TGTGCCAGCAGCCATCAGGGGAAGGCAGCCGGGGAGCTGTTTTTT. Protein sequence: CASSHQGKAAGELFF.

This clone was picked up a small number of times. The chain employs TRBV13 and TRBJ1-3; D gene uncertain. This CDR3 is 12 amino acids long. Germline CDR1 PRHDT, CDR2 FYEKMQ (reference sequence). V lost 5 bases to trimming and J lost 4 bases, with 6 bases between them. The CDR3 DNA is TGTGCCAGCAGCCCGCGGGGAAACACCATATATTTT. Translated, it gives CASSPRGNTIYF.

V gene TRBV19 combines with J gene TRBJ2-7; D might be TRBD1 (6 bases). Deletions cut 0 bases from V and 5 bases from J, with 11 bases between. Germline lookup yields CDR1 LNHDA and CDR2 SQIVND (reference sequence). This CDR3 is 14 amino acids long. CDR3 coding DNA: TGTGCCAGTAGTATAGATTTTAACAGGGACGAGCAGTACTTC. It yields the protein CASSIDFNRDEQYF. Full variable domain (missing parts from reference TRBV19 and TRBJ2-7): DGGITQSPKYLFRKEGQNVTLSCEQNLNHDAMYWYRQDPGQGLRLIYYSQIVNDFQKGDIAEGYSVSREKKESFPLTVTSAQKNPTAFYLCASSIDFNRDEQYFGPGTRLTVT.

The V gene is TRBV5-1, the J gene TRBJ1-1, with 9 bases lining up with TRBD1. Germline CDR1 is SGHRS and CDR2 is YFSETQ. With V trimmed by 4 bases and J by 1 base, 2 bases remained unmatched. The CDR3 has 14 amino acids. CDR3 region: CASSEDRGNTEAFF. CDR3 in DNA: TGCGCCAGCAGCGAGGACAGGGGGAACACTGAAGCTTTCTTT.

This sequence joins TRBV19 and TRBJ1-1, with TRBD1 identical over 7 bases. After removal of 3 bases from V and 4 bases from J, the junction contained 5 bases not matched to a gene. This CDR3 spans 14 amino acids. Germline-derived CDR1 and CDR2 are LNHDA and SQIVND (reference sequence). The CDR3 is CASSMRGLFTEAFF. The CDR3 region has the DNA TGTGCCAGTAGTATGAGGGGGCTGTTCACTGAAGCTTTCTTT.

This clone was recorded only once. The chain recombines TRBV5-1 with TRBJ2-5; 9 bases agree with TRBD1. The CDR3 contains 13 residues. With V trimmed by 6 bases and J by 2 bases, 2 bases remained unmatched. Germline assignment: CDR1 SGHRS and CDR2 YFSETQ. CDR3 in amino acids: CASNGQGQETQYF. The DNA of the CDR3 is TGCGCCAGCAACGGACAGGGGCAAGAGACCCAGTACTTC. The variable domain in full, with the rest retrieved from reference TRBV5-1 and TRBJ2-5, is KAGVTQTPRYLIKTRGQQVTLSCSPISGHRSVSWYQQTPGQGLQFLFEYFSETQRNKGNFPGRFSGRQFSNSRSEMNVSTLELGDSALYLCASNGQGQETQYFGPGTRLLVL.

This clone was counted between two and nine times. This chain links TRBV24-1 with TRBJ2-5; possibly TRBD1 for D (5 bases). Looked up from germline, CDR1 is KGHDR and CDR2 is SFDVKD. This CDR3 has 17 residues. Trimming left V 2 bases short and J 0 bases short, with 15 bases between. CDR3 sequence reads: CATSDSRDYRYQETQYF. In nucleotides, the CDR3 is TGTGCCACCAGTGATTCCCGAGATTACAGGTACCAAGAGACCCAGTACTTC.

The gene calls are TRBV6-4 and TRBJ2-7; TRBD1 matches 9 bases. CDR1 is MRHNA and CDR2 is SNTAGT in the germline V gene. This CDR3 comprises 21 residues. The trim removed 0 bases at V and 1 base at J, leaving 19 bases unmatched. The CDR3 sequence: CASSDSKGDRVLRPSSYEQYF. In nucleotides, the CDR3 is TGTGCCAGCAGTGACTCGAAGGGGGACAGGGTCCTTCGACCTTCATCCTACGAGCAGTACTTC.

This chain connects TRBV7-2 to TRBJ1-5, with 11 bases lining up with TRBD1. CDR1 is SGHTA and CDR2 is FQGNSA in the germline V gene. The CDR3 is 16 residues long. V shed 5 bases, J shed 11 bases, and the junction held 14 bases outside the gene matches. As DNA, the CDR3 is TGTGCCAGCAGCCTCACCGGACAGGGGGCTTCCTGGACCCAGCATTTT. Its translation: CASSLTGQGASWTQHF.

This chain uses TRBV29-1 with TRBJ1-3, with 10 bases that match TRBD1. The junction had 10 bases not matched to a gene; V was cut back by 7 bases and J by 4 bases. The CDR3 is 15 residues long. The V gene's germline CDR1 is SQVTM and CDR2 ANQGSEA. The CDR3, as DNA: TGCAGCGCAGCCGTGGACAGGGGGGGCGGAAACACCATATATTTT. Protein: CSAAVDRGGGNTIYF.